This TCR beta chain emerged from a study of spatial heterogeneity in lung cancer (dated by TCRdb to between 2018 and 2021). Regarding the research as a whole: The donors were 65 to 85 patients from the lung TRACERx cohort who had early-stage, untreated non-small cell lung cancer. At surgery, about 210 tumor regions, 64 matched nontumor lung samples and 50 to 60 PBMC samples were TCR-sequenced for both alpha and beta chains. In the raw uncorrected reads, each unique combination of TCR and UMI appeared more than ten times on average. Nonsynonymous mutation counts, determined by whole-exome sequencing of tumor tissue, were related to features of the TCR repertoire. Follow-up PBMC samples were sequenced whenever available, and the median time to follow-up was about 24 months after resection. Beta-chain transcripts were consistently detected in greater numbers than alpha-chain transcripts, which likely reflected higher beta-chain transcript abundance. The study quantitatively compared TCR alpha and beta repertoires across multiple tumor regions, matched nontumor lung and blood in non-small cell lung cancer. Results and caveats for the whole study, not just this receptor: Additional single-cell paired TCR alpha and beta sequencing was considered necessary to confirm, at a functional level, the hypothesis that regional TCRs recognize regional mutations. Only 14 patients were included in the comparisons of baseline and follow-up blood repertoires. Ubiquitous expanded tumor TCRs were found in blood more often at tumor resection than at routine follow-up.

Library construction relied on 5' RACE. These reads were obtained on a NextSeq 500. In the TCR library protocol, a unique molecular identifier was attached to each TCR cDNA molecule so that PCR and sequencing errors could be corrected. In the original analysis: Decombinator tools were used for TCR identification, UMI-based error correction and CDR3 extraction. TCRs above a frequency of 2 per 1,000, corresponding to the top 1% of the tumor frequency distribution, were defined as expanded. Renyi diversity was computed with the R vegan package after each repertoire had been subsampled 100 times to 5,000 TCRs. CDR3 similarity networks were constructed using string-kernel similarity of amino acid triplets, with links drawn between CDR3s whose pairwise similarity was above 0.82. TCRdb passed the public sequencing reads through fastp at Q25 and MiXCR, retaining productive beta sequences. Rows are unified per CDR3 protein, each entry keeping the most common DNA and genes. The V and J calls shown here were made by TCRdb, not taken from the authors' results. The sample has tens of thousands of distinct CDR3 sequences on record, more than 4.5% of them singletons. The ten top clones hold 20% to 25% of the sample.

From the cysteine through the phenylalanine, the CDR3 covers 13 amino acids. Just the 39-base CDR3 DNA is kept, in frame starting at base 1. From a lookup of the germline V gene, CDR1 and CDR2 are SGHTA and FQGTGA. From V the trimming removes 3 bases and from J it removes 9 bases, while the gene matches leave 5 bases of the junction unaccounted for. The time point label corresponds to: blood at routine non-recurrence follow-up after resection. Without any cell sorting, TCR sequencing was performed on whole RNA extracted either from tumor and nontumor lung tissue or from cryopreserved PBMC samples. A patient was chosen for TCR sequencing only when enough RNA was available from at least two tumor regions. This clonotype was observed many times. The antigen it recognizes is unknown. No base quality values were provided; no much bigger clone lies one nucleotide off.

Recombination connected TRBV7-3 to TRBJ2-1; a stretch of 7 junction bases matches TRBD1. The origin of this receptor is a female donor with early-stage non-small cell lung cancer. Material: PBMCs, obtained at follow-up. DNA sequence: TGTGCCAGCAGCTTCGGACAGGCGGGTGAGCAGTTCTTC. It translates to CASSFGQAGEQFF.